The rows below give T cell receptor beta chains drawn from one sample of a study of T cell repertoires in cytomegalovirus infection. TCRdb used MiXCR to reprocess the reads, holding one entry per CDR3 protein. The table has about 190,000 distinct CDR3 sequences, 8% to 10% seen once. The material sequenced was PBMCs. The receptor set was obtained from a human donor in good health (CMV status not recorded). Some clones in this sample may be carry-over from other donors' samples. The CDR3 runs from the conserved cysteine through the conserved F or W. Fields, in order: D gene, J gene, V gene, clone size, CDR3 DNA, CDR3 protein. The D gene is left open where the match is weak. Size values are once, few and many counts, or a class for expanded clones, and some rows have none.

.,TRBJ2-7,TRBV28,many,TGTGCCAGCAGTTCTACAGCCGCCCCCCTCTACGAGCAGTACTTC,CASSSTAAPLYEQYF
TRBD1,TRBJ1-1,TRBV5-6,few,TGTGCCAGCAGCCCCGGACAGGCGGCCGCTTTCTTT,CASSPGQAAAFF
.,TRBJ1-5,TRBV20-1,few,TGCAGTGCTAGTGGCGGGCAGCCCCAGCATTTT,CSASGGQPQHF
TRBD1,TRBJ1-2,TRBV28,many,TGTGCCAGCAGTCTCCGGGACAGAATAATCTATGGCTACACCTTC,CASSLRDRIIYGYTF
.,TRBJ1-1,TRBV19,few,TGTGCCAGTAGTCTCCGGGCCTTTGAAGCTTTCTTT,CASSLRAFEAFF
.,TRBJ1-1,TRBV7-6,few,TGTGCCAGCAGCTTACAGGGTTTATGGTCTGAAGCTTTCTTT,CASSLQGLWSEAFF
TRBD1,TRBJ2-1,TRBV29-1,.,TGCAGCGTAGATACCGGGGACAGACGCGAGCAGTTCTTC,CSVDTGDRREQFF
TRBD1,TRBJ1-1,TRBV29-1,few,TGCAGCGTTGAGGGACAGAAGAACACTGAAGCTTTCTTT,CSVEGQKNTEAFF
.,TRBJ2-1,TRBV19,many,TGTGCCAGTACAAACGCCCGAATCGCGGAGCAGTTCTTC,CASTNARIAEQFF
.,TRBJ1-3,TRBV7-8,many,TGTGCCAGCAGCTTAGATCGGGTGGGGCAAGGAAACACCATATATTTT,CASSLDRVGQGNTIYF
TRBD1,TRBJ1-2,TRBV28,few,TGTGCCAGCACCCAAGGGGGCGGGCGTCCGGATGGCTACACCTTC,CASTQGGGRPDGYTF
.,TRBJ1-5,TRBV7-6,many,TGTGCCAGCAGCTTAAAACCCCCATCAGATAGCAATCAGCCCCAGCATTTT,CASSLKPPSDSNQPQHF
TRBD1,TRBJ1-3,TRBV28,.,TGTGCCAGCAGTACAGGGGGACAGGGAAGGGCCATATATTTT,CASSTGGQGRAIYF
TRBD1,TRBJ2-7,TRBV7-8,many,TGTGCCAGCAGCTTGCAGGACAGGGGGCACGAGCAGTACTTC,CASSLQDRGHEQYF
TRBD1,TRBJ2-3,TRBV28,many,TGTGCCAGCAGTTTATCCGGACAGGGGGCTACAGATACGCAGTATTTT,CASSLSGQGATDTQYF
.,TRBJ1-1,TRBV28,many,TGTGCCAGCAGTTTCCCGGCCGCGGGCACTGAAGCTTTCTTT,CASSFPAAGTEAFF
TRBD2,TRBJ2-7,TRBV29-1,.,TGCAGCGTTGTAGCGCGGGAGGGCTTCGAGCAGTACTTC,CSVVAREGFEQYF
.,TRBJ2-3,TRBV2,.,TGTGCCAGCCTAAGGGGAAAAAGTGATACGCAGTATTTT,CASLRGKSDTQYF
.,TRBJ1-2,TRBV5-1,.,TGCGCCAGCAGCCGAGGAGGCCCCTATGGCTACACCTTC,CASSRGGPYGYTF
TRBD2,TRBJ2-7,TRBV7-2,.,TGTGCCAGCAGCAGTAGACTAGCGGGAGACGAGCAGTACTTC,CASSSRLAGDEQYF
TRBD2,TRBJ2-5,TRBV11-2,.,TGTGCCAGCAGGGGACTAGCGGGGGAAGAGACCCAGTACTTC,CASRGLAGEETQYF
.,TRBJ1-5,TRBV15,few,TGTGCCACCAGCAGAAGGGTGTTGAGCAATCAGCCCCAGCATTTT,CATSRRVLSNQPQHF
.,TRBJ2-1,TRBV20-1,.,TGCAGTGCTTGGGCTGTCTCCTACAATGAGCAGTTCTTC,CSAWAVSYNEQFF
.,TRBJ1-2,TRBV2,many,TGTGCCAGCAGTGAAGCGGCCCGGCAGGGGTATGGCTACACCTTC,CASSEAARQGYGYTF
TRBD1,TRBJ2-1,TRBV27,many,TGTGCCAGCAGTGCCCCGGGACAGGGGAGCAATGAGCAGTTCTTC,CASSAPGQGSNEQFF
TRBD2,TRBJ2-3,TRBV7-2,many,TGTGCCAGCAGCACTCGAGCGGGAGGGCCAGATACGCAGTATTTT,CASSTRAGGPDTQYF
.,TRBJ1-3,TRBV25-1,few,TGTGCCAGCAGTGAATGGGGCAACTCTGGAAACACCATATATTTT,CASSEWGNSGNTIYF
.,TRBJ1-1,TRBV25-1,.,TGTGCCAGCAGTGAGGACGGGGAAGCTTTCTTT,CASSEDGEAFF
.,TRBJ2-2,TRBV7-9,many,TGTGCCAGCACCATTCAACCAGGGATCGCCGGGGAGCTGTTTTTT,CASTIQPGIAGELFF
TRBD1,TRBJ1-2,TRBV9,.,TGTGCCAGCAGCACGGGACAGGGAGAGTATGGCTACACCTTC,CASSTGQGEYGYTF
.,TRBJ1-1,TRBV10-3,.,TGTGCCATCAGTGAGTCGGGGTTGGGGAACACTGAAGCTTTCTTT,CAISESGLGNTEAFF
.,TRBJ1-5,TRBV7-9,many,TGTGCCAGCAGCTTAGGTCCCACGACGCGCCAGCCCCAGCATTTT,CASSLGPTTRQPQHF